Detailed here is one TCR beta chain. Antigen unknown. The sample belongs to a study of cytomegalovirus exposure and HLA in healthy donors. Study background: Clustering assigned 81% of the roughly 430 genotyped donors to the Caucasian-associated ancestry cluster.

Study-wide results and limits: The authors confirmed in vitro that three CMV-associated chains were specific for CMV antigens. Associated with HLA alleles at 0.05 false discovery rate in a later analysis were 16,951 TCR beta sequences.

CDR1 is GTSNPN, CDR2 SVGIG, per germline (reference sequence). Trimming took off 2 bases at V and 4 bases at J, with 15 bases between the two ends. The CDR3 consists of 15 residues. The PCR made use of 60 Vbeta and 13 Jbeta primers. In the source study's methods: An analysis that came later counted 73 million or so unique TCR beta chains, approximately 10 million shared. Data came from immunoSEQ multiplex PCR; TCRdb stores just in-frame clones and leaves some out. V, J and clone size are those of that table, while D and trimming were read from the DNA. Of under 200,000 clones listed, around 88% are singletons.

The rearrangement joins TRBV30 to TRBJ1-5, with a weak D call TRBD1 (6 bases). The origin of this receptor is a woman between 18 and 30 years old in good health and CMV-seronegative. Source material: PBMCs. CDR3 nucleotides: TGTGCCTGGAGTACCGACAGGCCCCTGAATCAGCCCCAGCATTTT. Translation gives CAWSTDRPLNQPQHF.